This note documents a single TCR beta chain sequence. J gave up 4 bases and V 0 bases, and 6 bases lay outside the gene matches. This CDR3 has 16 amino acids. Germline V gene lookup returns CDR1 SGHRS and CDR2 YFSETQ. Next came a second PCR, run for roughly 6 to 11 cycles, which used a sample-barcoded 5' primer along with a J-beta primer mix. TCRdb reprocessed the 5' RACE reads via MiXCR and lists one record per CDR3 protein. The sample lists over 1,500,000 distinct CDR3 sequences, roughly 49% seen once, with approximately 2.1% in the top ten. This entry comes from a study of blood T cells in healthy people across ages.

Sequencing was performed on blood. The receptor was derived from a woman in her thirties or forties in good health. J is TRBJ2-3 and V is TRBV5-1; 9 bases align to TRBD2. The CDR3 DNA sequence: TGCGCCAGCAGCTTGGAGACTCGCGGGGGGGCAGATACGCAGTATTTT. This codes for CASSLETRGGADTQYF.